This TCR beta chain is from a study of beta chain features in type 1 diabetes. Background on the study: All of the samples together had 107,917,701 sorted cells examined. Regarding the study as a whole: Across all four CD4+ subsets, people with type 1 diabetes showed modestly shorter TCRB CDR3s. Possibly, sequencing cDNA over-represented cells that had high TCR expression levels. Comparison showed that naive, central memory and Treg TCRB repertoires appeared more similar among patients than among healthy donors.

The entirety of the isolated RNA underwent reverse transcription, so expressed TCRB transcripts were sequenced. Profiled with immunoSEQ multiplex PCR; TCRdb holds only in-frame clones, not every one. This sample yields some 290,000 clones, of which around 24% are seen a single time; about 0.012% belongs to the top ten. A word on this clone: As yet, its antigen is unknown.

V lost 2 bases to trimming and J lost 11 bases; unmatched junction nucleotides: 10. From germline, CDR1 is KGHSH and CDR2 LQKENI. This CDR3 has 15 amino acids. The receptor comes from a woman aged 30 to 39 with type 1 diabetes. The sequencing sample was made of naive CD4+ T cells from blood. The rearrangement links TRBV18 to TRBJ2-1, with TRBD2 matching over 9 bases. CDR3 DNA sequence: TGTGCCAGCTCACCAGCGGGAGGGCCGGGATATAAGCAGTTCTTC. It specifies CASSPAGGPGYKQFF.